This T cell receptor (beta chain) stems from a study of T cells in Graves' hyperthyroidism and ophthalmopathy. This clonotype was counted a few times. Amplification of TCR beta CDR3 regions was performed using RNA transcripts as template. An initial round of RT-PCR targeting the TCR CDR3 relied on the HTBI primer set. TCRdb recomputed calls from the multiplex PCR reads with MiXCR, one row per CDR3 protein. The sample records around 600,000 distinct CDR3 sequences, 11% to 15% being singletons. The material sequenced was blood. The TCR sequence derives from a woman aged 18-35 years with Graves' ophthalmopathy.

CDR3 in amino acids: CASSQVGARTDTQYF. Written as DNA, the CDR3 is TGCGCCAGCAGCCAAGTGGGGGCTCGCACAGATACGCAGTATTTT. V usage is TRBV4-3 and J usage is TRBJ2-3; possibly TRBD1 for D (6 bases). V was pared by 1 base and J by 1 base, with 9 bases between. Per the germline V gene, CDR1 is LGHNA and CDR2 is YSLEER. The CDR3 totals 15 residues.